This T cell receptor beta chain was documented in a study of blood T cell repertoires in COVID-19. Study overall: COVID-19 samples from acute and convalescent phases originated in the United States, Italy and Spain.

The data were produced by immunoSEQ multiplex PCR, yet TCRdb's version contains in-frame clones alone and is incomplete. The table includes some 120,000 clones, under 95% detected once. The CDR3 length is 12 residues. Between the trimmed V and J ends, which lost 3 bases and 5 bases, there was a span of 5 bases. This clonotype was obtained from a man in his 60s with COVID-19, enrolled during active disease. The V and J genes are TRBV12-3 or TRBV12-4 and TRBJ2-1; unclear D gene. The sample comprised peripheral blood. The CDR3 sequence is CASSLEHNEQFF. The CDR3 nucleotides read TGTGCCAGCAGTTTGGAGCACAATGAGCAGTTCTTC.